The 7 T cell receptor beta chains listed next were all sequenced from one sample in a study of OX40 agonist ivuxolimab in advanced cancers. The assay was immunoSEQ multiplex PCR, and TCRdb's table has in-frame clones only and misses some. This sample has approximately 49,000 clones, with roughly 84% found just once. Sample: CD4+ or CD8+ T cells sorted from blood, taken in a trial of the OX40 agonist ivuxolimab. The receptors originated from an adult with an advanced solid tumor such as melanoma, head and neck, liver or kidney cancer.

This chain uses TRBV4-1 with TRBJ2-3; D is ambiguous. Trimming removed 3 bases at V and 5 bases at J, with 12 bases between. The germline CDR1 and CDR2 sequences are MGHRA and YSYEKL. The CDR3 loop spans 14 amino acids. This CDR3 is CASSQLRILDTQYF. DNA of the CDR3: TGCGCCAGCAGCCAGCTCCGAATCCTAGATACGCAGTATTTT.

V is TRBV5-1 and J is TRBJ1-1; tentative D call: TRBD1 (5 bases). The CDR3 spans 14 residues. V dropped 7 bases and J dropped 3 bases, with 16 bases sitting between them. The germline gives CDR1 SGHRS, CDR2 YFSETQ. The CDR3 sequence: CASGFGGRDTEAFF. Here the CDR3 DNA reads TGCGCCAGCGGATTCGGGGGGAGGGACACTGAAGCTTTCTTT.

For the CDR3, the DNA is TGTGCCAGCAGCTTAGGGACTCCGCTGGAGACCCAGTACTTC. The encoded protein is CASSLGTPLETQYF. The rearrangement joins TRBV7-9 to TRBJ2-5; tentative D call: TRBD2 (5 bases). Germline V CDR1 and CDR2: SEHNR, FQNEAQ (reference sequence). V shed 1 base and J shed 5 bases, with 11 bases lying between them. The CDR3 sequence is 14 residues long.

J is TRBJ2-7 and V is TRBV6-5; TRBD1 agrees at 8 bases. The CDR3 spans 14 residues. Germline loops: CDR1 MNHEY, CDR2 SVGAGI. V dropped 6 bases and J dropped 5; count of bases not matched to a gene: 9. Written as DNA, the CDR3 is TGTGCCAGCAGGCCTCCCCGGACAGGGAACGAGCAGTACTTC. Amino acid sequence: CASRPPRTGNEQYF.

This clone was picked up one time. The rearrangement uses TRBV9 and TRBJ2-4; a weak D match, TRBD2 (6 bases). The CDR3 length is 16 residues. Per germline, CDR1 SGDLS and CDR2 YYNGEE. The V gene lost 0 bases and the J gene lost 2 bases, with 12 bases spanning the gap. The CDR3 DNA sequence: TGTGCCAGCAGCGTAGGAACTAGCCGGACCAAAAACATTCAGTACTTC. It specifies CASSVGTSRTKNIQYF. The full variable domain, with the rest looked up from reference TRBV9 and TRBJ2-4, is DSGVTQTPKHLITATGQRVTLRCSPRSGDLSVYWYQQSLDQGLQFLIQYYNGEERAKGNILERFSAQQFPDLHSELNLSSLELGDSALYFCASSVGTSRTKNIQYFGAGTRLSVL.

The V call is TRBV30, the J call TRBJ1-2; 10 bases align to TRBD1. Germline values: CDR1 GTSNPN, CDR2 SVGIG (reference sequence). V shed 3 bases and J 5 bases; nucleotides not matched to a gene: 6. The CDR3 has 14 residues. The CDR3 protein is CAWRRGTGVYGYTF. In DNA, the CDR3 is TGTGCCTGGAGAAGAGGGACAGGGGTTTATGGCTACACCTTC.

This clone came up a few times. This chain joins TRBV5-1 and TRBJ2-3; 11 bases map to TRBD2. Germline lookup yields CDR1 SGHRS and CDR2 YFSETQ. This CDR3 has 17 amino acids. J lost 3 bases, V lost 0 bases, and 6 bases had no gene match. Here the CDR3 reads CASSLAAGTSGTDTQYF. CDR3 nucleotide sequence: TGCGCCAGCAGCTTGGCCGCCGGGACTAGCGGAACAGATACGCAGTATTTT. Variable domain in full (rest from reference TRBV5-1 and TRBJ2-3): KAGVTQTPRYLIKTRGQQVTLSCSPISGHRSVSWYQQTPGQGLQFLFEYFSETQRNKGNFPGRFSGRQFSNSRSEMNVSTLELGDSALYLCASSLAAGTSGTDTQYFGPGTRLTVL.